Following are 27 T cell receptor beta chains from one sample sequenced in a study of OX40 agonist ivuxolimab in advanced cancers. Libraries were prepared by immunoSEQ multiplex PCR; TCRdb keeps only in-frame clonotypes and omits some of them. The sample consists of fewer than 40,000 clones, about 76% of them appearing once. Here the sequenced sample was CD4+ or CD8+ T cells sorted from blood, taken in a trial of the OX40 agonist ivuxolimab. The receptors derive from an adult with an advanced solid tumor such as melanoma, head and neck, liver or kidney cancer.

This clone was seen just once. This rearrangement joins TRBV18 to TRBJ2-7; D gene uncertain. The CDR3 runs to 16 residues. V gave up 1 base and J gave up 0 bases, with 13 bases separating them. Germline CDR1 reads KGHSH; CDR2 reads LQKENI. The CDR3 DNA reads TGTGCCAGCTCACCACGAAGGACGTTCAGCTCCTACGAGCAGTACTTC. Translating gives CASSPRRTFSSYEQYF. The complete variable domain, with remaining parts taken from reference TRBV18 and TRBJ2-7, reads NAGVMQNPRHLVRRRGQEARLRCSPMKGHSHVYWYRQLPEEGLKFMVYLQKENIIDESGMPKERFSAEFPKEGPSILRIQQVVRGDSAAYFCASSPRRTFSSYEQYFGPGTRLTVT.

The V and J genes are TRBV20-1 and TRBJ1-4; D not resolved. The CDR3 is 11 residues long. Germline CDR1 reads DFQATT; CDR2 reads SNEGSKA (reference sequence). V was trimmed by 5 bases and J by 3 bases, leaving 4 bases between them. The CDR3 nucleotides are TGCAGTGCTGGTCCTAATGAAAAACTGTTTTTT. Translating it yields CSAGPNEKLFF.

The rearrangement uses TRBV10-3 and TRBJ1-6; D unresolved. CDR1 and CDR2 from the germline V gene are ENHRY and SYGVKD. The CDR3 runs to 14 residues. Trimming took 4 bases from V and 0 from J, leaving 4 bases between them. CDR3 residues: CAISGSSYNSPLHF. CDR3 DNA: TGTGCCATCAGTGGGAGCTCCTATAATTCACCCCTCCACTTT.

This chain joins TRBV7-2 and TRBJ1-5, with D unresolved. The CDR3 spans 13 residues. V lost 1 base and J 4 bases, leaving 5 bases between the germline ends. The germline V gene has CDR1 SGHTA and CDR2 FQGNSA. The CDR3, as DNA: TGTGCCAGCAGCTTAGATCCTAATCAGCCCCAGCATTTT. It encodes CASSLDPNQPQHF.

The chain uses TRBV5-1 and TRBJ2-3, with 8 bases identical to TRBD2. The CDR3 loop spans 16 amino acids. CDR1 and CDR2 from the germline V gene are SGHRS and YFSETQ. After removal of 4 bases from V and 4 bases from J, the junction contained 11 bases not matched to a gene. The CDR3 region has the DNA TGCGCCAGCAGCCCCGGGGGGACTAGTGTCCCAGATACGCAGTATTTT. The encoded protein is CASSPGGTSVPDTQYF.

The chain has TRBV5-4 and TRBJ2-5; D might be TRBD1 (6 bases). The CDR3 sequence is 15 residues long. CDR1 and CDR2 from the germline V gene are SGHNT and YYREEE (reference sequence). V lost 2 bases, J lost 4 bases, and 15 bases lay in between. The CDR3 here is CASSFNQGRAETQYF. The CDR3 DNA reads as TGTGCCAGCAGCTTCAACCAGGGGCGAGCAGAGACCCAGTACTTC.

V and J are TRBV18 and TRBJ1-4, with D possibly being TRBD1 (5 bases). CDR1 and CDR2 from the germline V gene are KGHSH and LQKENI. The V gene lost 3 bases and the J gene lost 8 bases, with 16 bases spanning the gap. The CDR3 runs 15 residues. The CDR3 sequence is CASSPGTSREEKLFF. The CDR3 nucleotides are TGTGCCAGCTCACCGGGGACTAGCCGAGAGGAAAAACTGTTTTTT.

This clone came up once. One end of the junction varies from germline; a read error may be responsible. V is TRBV11-2 and J is TRBJ1-2; 7 bases are a match to TRBD1. Germline V gene lookup returns CDR1 SGHAT and CDR2 FQNNGV. This CDR3 comprises 11 residues. CDR3 DNA: TGTGCCAGCAGCGCCGGACAGGCCGGGGGCTTC. Its translation is CASSAGQAGGF. Full variable domain (outside the CDR3, taken from reference TRBV11-2 and TRBJ1-2): EAGVAQSPRYKIIEKRQSVAFWCNPISGHATLYWYQQILGQGPKLLIQFQNNGVVDDSQLPKDRFSAERLKGVDSTLKIQPAKLEDSAVYLCASSAGQAGGFGSGTRLTVV.

The chain uses TRBV18 and TRBJ1-2; 9 bases are a match to TRBD1. After removal of 3 bases from V and 8 bases from J, the junction contained 4 bases not matched to a gene. There are 13 residues in the CDR3. Germline V gene data show CDR1 as KGHSH and CDR2 as LQKENI. The CDR3 nucleotides are TGTGCCAGCTCACCTGAGACAGGGGGAGGCTACACCTTC. Its protein is CASSPETGGGYTF. Full variable domain (outside the CDR3, taken from reference TRBV18 and TRBJ1-2): NAGVMQNPRHLVRRRGQEARLRCSPMKGHSHVYWYRQLPEEGLKFMVYLQKENIIDESGMPKERFSAEFPKEGPSILRIQQVVRGDSAAYFCASSPETGGGYTFGSGTRLTVV.

This clone was counted once. The J gene is TRBJ2-4, the V gene TRBV4-1, with TRBD2 as a possible D gene (5 bases). Germline V lookup: CDR1 MGHRA, CDR2 YSYEKL. CDR3 length equals 16 residues. The V and J ends lost 0 bases and 10 bases respectively, with 19 bases between them. CDR3 in DNA: TGCGCCAGCAGCCAAGAGACGCTACTAGATAGAGGGATTCAGTACTTC. Encoded protein: CASSQETLLDRGIQYF.

This chain uses TRBV9 with TRBJ2-7; D unclear. V was trimmed by 0 bases and J by 4 bases, leaving 11 bases between them. This CDR3 comprises 14 residues. Germline V CDR1 and CDR2: SGDLS, YYNGEE. The DNA for the CDR3 is TGTGCCAGCAGCGTAGATGGAGCGTTATACGAGCAGTACTTC. Protein sequence: CASSVDGALYEQYF.

The chain carries TRBV6-4 and TRBJ1-2, with 9 bases fitting TRBD1. With V trimmed by 6 bases and J by 2 bases, 13 bases remained unmatched. The CDR3 is 17 residues long. Germline V gives CDR1 MRHNA, CDR2 SNTAGT. The CDR3 spells CASRLAYGQGSNYGYTF. For the CDR3, the DNA is TGTGCCAGCAGGCTGGCTTACGGACAGGGGTCCAACTATGGCTACACCTTC.

V is TRBV29-1 and J is TRBJ1-2; perhaps TRBD1 as D (5 bases). Trimming removed 0 bases from V and 8 bases from J, with 10 bases in between. This CDR3 is built from 12 residues. Per the germline V gene, CDR1 is SQVTM and CDR2 is ANQGSEA. The CDR3 reads CSVEDQGKGYTF. CDR3 nucleotide sequence: TGCAGCGTTGAAGATCAGGGCAAAGGCTACACCTTC.

CDR3 sequence: CASTPNDLLGTQYF. The CDR3, as DNA: TGTGCCAGCACCCCCAACGACCTCCTAGGGACCCAGTACTTC. The chain has TRBV7-2 and TRBJ2-5; D not certain. Deletions cut 7 bases from V and 7 bases from J, with 19 bases between. CDR1 is SGHTA, CDR2 FQGNSA, per germline. The CDR3 is made up of 14 amino acids.

This clone has a single count. CDR3: CAWSEYRGTEAFF. CDR3 DNA sequence: TGTGCCTGGAGTGAATACAGGGGCACTGAAGCTTTCTTT. The chain carries TRBV30 and TRBJ1-1, with 7 bases fitting TRBD1. The CDR3 has 13 residues. Germline V CDR1 and CDR2: GTSNPN, SVGIG (reference sequence). V trimming: 1 base; J trimming: 4 bases; junction bases outside the gene matches: 3.

This chain connects TRBV4-2 to TRBJ2-2; 7 nucleotides agree with TRBD2. V lost 6 bases and J lost 4; bases outside the gene matches: 8. CDR3 size: 15 residues. Germline CDR1 reads LGHNA; CDR2 reads YNFKEQ. The CDR3 is CASSLDGTTTGELFF. CDR3 nucleotides: TGTGCCAGCAGTTTGGACGGGACTACCACCGGGGAGCTGTTTTTT.

The rearrangement links TRBV7-9 to TRBJ2-5, with D unresolved. The germline gives CDR1 SEHNR, CDR2 FQNEAQ (reference sequence). The CDR3 extends over 14 amino acids. V was clipped by 5 bases and J by 5 bases, with 15 bases between them. CDR3 DNA: TGTGCCAGCAGCCCGGCGGCGGCCGGTGAGACCCAGTACTTC. Translated, it gives CASSPAAAGETQYF.

CDR3 nucleotide sequence: TGTGCCAGCAGCCCAACCCCCAGCTCTGGGGCCAACGTCCTGACTTTC. This codes for CASSPTPSSGANVLTF. The gene calls are TRBV11-3 and TRBJ2-6; no reliable D call. This CDR3 is built from 16 residues. Germline assignment: CDR1 SGHNT and CDR2 YENEEA. Trimming took 5 bases from V and 0 from J, leaving 11 bases between them.

The gene calls are TRBV11-3 and TRBJ2-1; D is possibly TRBD2 (6 bases). CDR3 length: 15 residues. Per the germline V gene, CDR1 is SGHNT and CDR2 is YENEEA. Trimming took off 1 base at V and 7 bases at J, with 14 bases between the two ends. CDR3 in DNA: TGTGCCAGCAGCTTAGGGGCGGGAATGGGGAATGAGCAGTTCTTC. This gives the protein CASSLGAGMGNEQFF.

The chain uses TRBV5-1 and TRBJ1-2; the D is unclear. CDR3 size: 12 residues. Germline-derived CDR1 and CDR2 are SGHRS and YFSETQ. Trimming cost V 0 bases and J 4 bases, with 4 bases left between them. CDR3 in amino acids: CASSLDSYGYTF. In nucleotides, the CDR3 is TGCGCCAGCAGCTTGGACAGCTATGGCTACACCTTC.

This sequence joins TRBV7-2 and TRBJ1-1; D possibly corresponds to TRBD1 (5 bases). V lost 2 bases, J lost 5 bases, and 12 bases lay in between. The germline V gene encodes CDR1 SGHTA and CDR2 FQGNSA. CDR3 length equals 14 residues. This chain's CDR3 is CASSLNRRGTEAFF. CDR3 in DNA: TGTGCCAGCAGCTTAAACAGGCGAGGGACTGAAGCTTTCTTT.

The chain combines TRBV7-9 with TRBJ2-1; no reliable D call. The ends were cut back, 6 bases at V and 10 bases at J, with 10 bases in the middle. The CDR3 sequence is 11 residues long. Germline V gene sequence: CDR1 SEHNR, CDR2 FQNEAQ (reference sequence). The CDR3 loop is CASRQTMEQFF. For the CDR3, the DNA is TGTGCCAGCAGACAAACTATGGAGCAGTTCTTC. The full variable domain, completed using reference TRBV7-9 and TRBJ2-1, is DTGVSQNPRHKITKRGQNVTFRCDPISEHNRLYWYRQTLGQGPEFLTYFQNEAQLEKSRLLSDRFSAERPKGSFSTLEIQRTEQGDSAMYLCASRQTMEQFFGPGTRLTVL.

This chain uses TRBV23-1 with TRBJ2-4; 9 bases agree with TRBD1. TRBV23-1 is designated an ORF whose function remains uncertain. The CDR3 loop spans 15 amino acids. V shed 2 bases and J 9 bases; nucleotides not matched to a gene: 8. This CDR3 is CASSQVGTGQSIQYF. The CDR3 DNA reads as TGCGCCAGCAGTCAAGTCGGGACAGGGCAAAGCATTCAGTACTTC.

The chain uses TRBV5-1 and TRBJ2-2, with 9 bases identical to TRBD2. Losses at the gene ends were 6 bases for V and 7 bases for J; bases not matched to a gene: 10. The CDR3 loop spans 15 amino acids. The germline CDR1 and CDR2 sequences are SGHRS and YFSETQ. CDR3 nucleotide sequence: TGCGCCAGCAAAGGAGTAGCGGGAGATGGCGGGGAGCTGTTTTTT. Residues: CASKGVAGDGGELFF.

J is TRBJ1-4 and V is TRBV19, with 7 bases fitting TRBD1. The CDR3 contains 13 residues. Germline V lookup: CDR1 LNHDA, CDR2 SQIVND (reference sequence). The trim removed 3 bases at V and 13 bases at J, leaving 8 bases unmatched. In nucleotides, the CDR3 is TGTGCCAGTAGTATCGGGACAGTCCCAAGACTGTTTTTT. This sequence encodes CASSIGTVPRLFF. Complete variable domain (other parts from reference TRBV19 and TRBJ1-4): DGGITQSPKYLFRKEGQNVTLSCEQNLNHDAMYWYRQDPGQGLRLIYYSQIVNDFQKGDIAEGYSVSREKKESFPLTVTSAQKNPTAFYLCASSIGTVPRLFFGSGTQLSVL.

The chain joins TRBV18 to TRBJ2-7; D is perhaps TRBD1 (5 bases). CDR3 size: 16 residues. Between the trimmed V and J ends, which lost 3 bases and 2 bases, there was a span of 17 bases. Per the germline V gene, CDR1 is KGHSH and CDR2 is LQKENI. The CDR3 DNA sequence: TGTGCCAGCTCACCTGCGGACATCATATCTCCCTACGAGCAGTACTTC. Amino acids: CASSPADIISPYEQYF.

The V and J genes are TRBV7-2 and TRBJ2-5; D is undetermined. Trimming pared 1 base from V and 7 bases from J, leaving 16 bases between. Germline CDR1 reads SGHTA; CDR2 reads FQGNSA. The CDR3 runs 15 residues. The DNA for the CDR3 is TGTGCCAGCAGCTTAGACTCCGCCTCTGAAGGGACCCAGTACTTC. Translation gives CASSLDSASEGTQYF.